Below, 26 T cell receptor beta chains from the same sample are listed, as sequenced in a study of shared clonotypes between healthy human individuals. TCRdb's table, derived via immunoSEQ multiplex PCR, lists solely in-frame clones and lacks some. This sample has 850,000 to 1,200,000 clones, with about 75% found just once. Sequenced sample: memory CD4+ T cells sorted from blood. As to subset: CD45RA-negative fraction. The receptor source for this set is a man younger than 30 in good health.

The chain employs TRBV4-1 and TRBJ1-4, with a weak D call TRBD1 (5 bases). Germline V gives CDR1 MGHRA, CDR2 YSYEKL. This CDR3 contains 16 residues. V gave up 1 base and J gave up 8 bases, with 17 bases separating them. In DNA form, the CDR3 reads TGCGCCAGCAGCCAAGTCGGGGGAGGGATAGGAGAAAAACTGTTTTTT. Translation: CASSQVGGGIGEKLFF.

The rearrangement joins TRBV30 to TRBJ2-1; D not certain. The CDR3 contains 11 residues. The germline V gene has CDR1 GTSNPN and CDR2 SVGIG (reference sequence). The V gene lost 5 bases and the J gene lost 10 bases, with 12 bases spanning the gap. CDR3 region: CAWRNQREQFF. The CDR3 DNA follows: TGTGCCTGGCGCAACCAAAGGGAGCAGTTCTTC.

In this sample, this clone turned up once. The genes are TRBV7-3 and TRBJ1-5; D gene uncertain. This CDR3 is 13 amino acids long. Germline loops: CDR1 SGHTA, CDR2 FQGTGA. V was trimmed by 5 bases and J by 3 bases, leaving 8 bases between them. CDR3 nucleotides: TGTGCCAGCAGCCGGGCCATCAATCAGCCCCAGCATTTT. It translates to CASSRAINQPQHF.

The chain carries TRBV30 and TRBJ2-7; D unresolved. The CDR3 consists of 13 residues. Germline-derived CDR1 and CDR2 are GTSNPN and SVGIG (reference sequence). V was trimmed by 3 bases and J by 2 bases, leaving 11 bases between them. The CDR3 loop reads CAWSMAATYEQYF. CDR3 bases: TGTGCCTGGAGCATGGCGGCAACCTACGAGCAGTACTTC.

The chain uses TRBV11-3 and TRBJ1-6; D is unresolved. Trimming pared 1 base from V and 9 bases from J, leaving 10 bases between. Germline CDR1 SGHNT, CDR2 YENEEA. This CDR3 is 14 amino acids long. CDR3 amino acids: CASSLGQSSSPLHF. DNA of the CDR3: TGTGCCAGCAGCTTAGGACAAAGTTCTTCACCCCTCCACTTT.

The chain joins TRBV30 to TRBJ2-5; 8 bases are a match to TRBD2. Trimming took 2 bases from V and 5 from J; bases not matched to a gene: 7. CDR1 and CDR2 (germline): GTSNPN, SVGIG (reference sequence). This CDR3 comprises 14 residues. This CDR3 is CAWSKLSGGETQYF. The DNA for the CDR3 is TGTGCCTGGAGTAAACTAAGCGGGGGTGAGACCCAGTACTTC.

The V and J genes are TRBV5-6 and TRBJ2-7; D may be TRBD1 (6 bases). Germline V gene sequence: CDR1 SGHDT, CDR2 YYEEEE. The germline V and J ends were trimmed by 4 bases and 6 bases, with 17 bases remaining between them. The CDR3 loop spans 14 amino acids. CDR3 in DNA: TGTGCCAGCAGCCCGGCGTCCGGGACACGCGAGCAGTACTTC. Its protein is CASSPASGTREQYF.

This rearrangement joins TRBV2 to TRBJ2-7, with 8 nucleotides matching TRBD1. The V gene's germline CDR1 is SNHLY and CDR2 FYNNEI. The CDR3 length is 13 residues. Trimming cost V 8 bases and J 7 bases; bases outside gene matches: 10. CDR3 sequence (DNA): TGTGCCAGCTCGGGACAGGCCAGGGGTGAGCAGTACTTC. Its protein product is CASSGQARGEQYF.

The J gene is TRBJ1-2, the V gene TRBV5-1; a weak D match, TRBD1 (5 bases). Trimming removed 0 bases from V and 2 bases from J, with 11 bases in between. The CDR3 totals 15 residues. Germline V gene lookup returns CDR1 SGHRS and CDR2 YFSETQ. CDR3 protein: CASSLGIGVNYGYTF. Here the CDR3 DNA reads TGCGCCAGCAGCTTGGGAATAGGGGTCAACTATGGCTACACCTTC.

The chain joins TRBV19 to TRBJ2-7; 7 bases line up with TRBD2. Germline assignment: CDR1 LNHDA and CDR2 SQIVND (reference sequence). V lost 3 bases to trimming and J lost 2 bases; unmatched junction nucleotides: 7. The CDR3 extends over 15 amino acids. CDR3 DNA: TGTGCCAGTAGTATGGGAGGGTTTGCGGCCTACGAGCAGTACTTC. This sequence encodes CASSMGGFAAYEQYF.

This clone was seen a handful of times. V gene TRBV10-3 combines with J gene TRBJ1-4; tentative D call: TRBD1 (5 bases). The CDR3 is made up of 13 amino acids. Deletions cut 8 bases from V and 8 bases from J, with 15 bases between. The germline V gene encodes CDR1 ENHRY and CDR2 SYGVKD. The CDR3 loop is CAISEGLGEKLFF. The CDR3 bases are TGTGCCATCTCAGAGGGGCTGGGGGAAAAACTGTTTTTT.

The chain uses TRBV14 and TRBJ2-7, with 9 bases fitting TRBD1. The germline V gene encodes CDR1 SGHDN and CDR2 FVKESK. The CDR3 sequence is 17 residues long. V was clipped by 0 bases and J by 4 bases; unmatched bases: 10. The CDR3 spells CASSQDFGTGMRYEQYF. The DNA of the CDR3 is TGTGCCAGCAGCCAAGATTTCGGGACAGGGATGCGGTACGAGCAGTACTTC.

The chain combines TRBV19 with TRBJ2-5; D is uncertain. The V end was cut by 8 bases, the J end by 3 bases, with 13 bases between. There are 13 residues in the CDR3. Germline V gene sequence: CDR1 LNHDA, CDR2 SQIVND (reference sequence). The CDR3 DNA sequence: TGTGCCAGTTCCCTAGGACGGAAAGAGACCCAGTACTTC. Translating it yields CASSLGRKETQYF.

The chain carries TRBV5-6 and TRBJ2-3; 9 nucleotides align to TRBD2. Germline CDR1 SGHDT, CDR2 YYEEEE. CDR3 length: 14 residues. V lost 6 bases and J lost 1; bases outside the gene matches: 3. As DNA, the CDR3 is TGTGCCAGCAACCTAGCGGGACGCACAGATACGCAGTATTTT. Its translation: CASNLAGRTDTQYF.

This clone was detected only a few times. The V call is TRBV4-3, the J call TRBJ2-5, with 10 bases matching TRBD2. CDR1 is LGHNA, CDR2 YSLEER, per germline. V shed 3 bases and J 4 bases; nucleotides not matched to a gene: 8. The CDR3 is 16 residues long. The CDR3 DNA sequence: TGCGCCAGCAGCCAGAACGTAGCGGGAGGAGGAGAGACCCAGTACTTC. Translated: CASSQNVAGGGETQYF.

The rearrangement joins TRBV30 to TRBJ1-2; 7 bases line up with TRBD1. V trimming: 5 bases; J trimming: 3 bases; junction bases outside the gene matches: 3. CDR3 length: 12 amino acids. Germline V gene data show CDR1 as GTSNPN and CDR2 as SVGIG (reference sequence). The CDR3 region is CAWGTEDYGYTF. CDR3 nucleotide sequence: TGTGCCTGGGGGACAGAGGACTATGGCTACACCTTC.

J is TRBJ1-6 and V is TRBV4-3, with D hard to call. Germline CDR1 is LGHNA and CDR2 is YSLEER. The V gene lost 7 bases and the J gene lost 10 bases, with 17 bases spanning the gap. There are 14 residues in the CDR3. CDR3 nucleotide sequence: TGCGCCAGCACTATGTGGGAAGAGGGATCACCCCTCCACTTT. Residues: CASTMWEEGSPLHF.

The CDR3 loop is CASSMTGPNEKLFF. CDR3 sequence (DNA): TGTGCCAGTAGTATGACAGGGCCTAATGAAAAACTGTTTTTT. The rearrangement uses TRBV19 and TRBJ1-4; 7 bases are a match to TRBD1. Germline CDR1 LNHDA, CDR2 SQIVND (reference sequence). J gave up 3 bases and V 3 bases, and 1 base lay outside the gene matches. The CDR3 contains 14 residues.

CDR3 protein: CASSVATSKVTDTQYF. The DNA of the CDR3 is TGTGCCAGCAGCGTAGCTACTAGCAAGGTCACAGATACGCAGTATTTT. J is TRBJ2-3 and V is TRBV9, with a weak D call TRBD2 (6 bases). Germline assignment: CDR1 SGDLS and CDR2 YYNGEE. Trimming cost V 0 bases and J 2 bases, with 13 bases left between them. There are 16 residues in the CDR3.

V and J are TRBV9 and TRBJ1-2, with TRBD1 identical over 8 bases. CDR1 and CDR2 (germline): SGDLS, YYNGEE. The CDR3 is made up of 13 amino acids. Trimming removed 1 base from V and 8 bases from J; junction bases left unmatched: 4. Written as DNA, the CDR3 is TGTGCCAGCAGCGTAAGGACAGGGTTGGGCTACACCTTC. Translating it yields CASSVRTGLGYTF.

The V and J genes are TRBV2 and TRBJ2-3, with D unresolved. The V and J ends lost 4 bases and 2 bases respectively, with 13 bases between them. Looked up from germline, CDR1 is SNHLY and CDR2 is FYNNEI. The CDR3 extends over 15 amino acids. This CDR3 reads CASSGVLFTTDTQYF. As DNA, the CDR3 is TGTGCCAGCAGTGGAGTCCTGTTTACCACAGATACGCAGTATTTT. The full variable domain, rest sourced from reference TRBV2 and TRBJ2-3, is EPEVTQTPSHQVTQMGQEVILRCVPISNHLYFYWYRQILGQKVEFLVSFYNNEISEKSEIFDDQFSVERPDGSNFTLKIRSTKLEDSAMYFCASSGVLFTTDTQYFGPGTRLTVL.

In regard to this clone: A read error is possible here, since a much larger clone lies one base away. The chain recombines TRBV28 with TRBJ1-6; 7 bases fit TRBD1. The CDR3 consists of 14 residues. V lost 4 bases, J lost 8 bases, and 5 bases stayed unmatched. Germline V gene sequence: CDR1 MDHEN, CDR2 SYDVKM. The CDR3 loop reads CASSSTGVDSPLHF. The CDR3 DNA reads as TGTGCCAGCAGTTCTACAGGGGTGGATTCACCCCTCCACTTT.

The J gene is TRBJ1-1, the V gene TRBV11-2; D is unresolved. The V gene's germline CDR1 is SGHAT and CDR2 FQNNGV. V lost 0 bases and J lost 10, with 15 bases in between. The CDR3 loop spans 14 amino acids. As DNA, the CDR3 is TGTGCCAGCAGCTTAGATCAGGTCTGGGCGGTAGCTTTCTTT. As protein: CASSLDQVWAVAFF. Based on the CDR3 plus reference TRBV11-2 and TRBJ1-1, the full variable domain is EAGVAQSPRYKIIEKRQSVAFWCNPISGHATLYWYQQILGQGPKLLIQFQNNGVVDDSQLPKDRFSAERLKGVDSTLKIQPAKLEDSAVYLCASSLDQVWAVAFFGQGTRLTVV.

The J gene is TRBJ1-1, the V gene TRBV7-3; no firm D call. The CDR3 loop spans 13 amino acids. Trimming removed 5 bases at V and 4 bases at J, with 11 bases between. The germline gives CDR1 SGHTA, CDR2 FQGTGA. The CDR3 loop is CASSPGESTEAFF. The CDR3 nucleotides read TGTGCCAGCAGCCCTGGGGAGAGCACTGAAGCTTTCTTT.

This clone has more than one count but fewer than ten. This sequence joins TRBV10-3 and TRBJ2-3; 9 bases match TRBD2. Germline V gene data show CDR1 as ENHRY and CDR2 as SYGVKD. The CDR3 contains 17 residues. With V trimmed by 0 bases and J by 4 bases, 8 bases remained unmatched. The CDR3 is CAISESVLGGRADTQYF. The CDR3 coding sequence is TGTGCCATCAGTGAGTCAGTTTTAGGCGGGAGGGCAGATACGCAGTATTTT.

In nucleotides, the CDR3 is TGTGCCAGCTTCCGGGACAGGGTCTACGAGCAGTACTTC. Translation gives CASFRDRVYEQYF. The chain combines TRBV28 with TRBJ2-7, with TRBD1 matching over 9 bases. The V segment lost 8 bases and the J segment 3 bases; nucleotides outside the gene matches: 5. Germline assignment: CDR1 MDHEN and CDR2 SYDVKM. This CDR3 comprises 13 residues.